These 8 T cell receptor beta chains share one sample of origin, sequenced in a study of T cell repertoires in cytomegalovirus infection. MiXCR, run by TCRdb on the reads, gives a single entry per CDR3 protein. Seen here are around 740,000 distinct CDR3 sequences, roughly 35% observed once, and the top ten hold under 3%. The specimen was PBMCs. Receptors originate from a human donor in good health (CMV status not recorded). Some clones in this sample may be carry-over from other donors' samples.

Only a few counts were recorded for this clonotype. V usage is TRBV5-1 and J usage is TRBJ1-2; D unclear. CDR1 and CDR2 (germline): SGHRS, YFSETQ. The CDR3 sequence is 14 residues long. The V and J ends lost 4 bases and 5 bases respectively, with 15 bases between them. CDR3 region: CASSPEARRYGYTF. CDR3 in DNA: TGCGCCAGCAGCCCCGAGGCCCGCAGATATGGCTACACCTTC.

This clonotype was seen a handful of times. The rearrangement joins TRBV6-2 or TRBV6-3 to TRBJ1-1; 9 bases are a match to TRBD1. This CDR3 region has 16 residues. Germline lookup yields CDR1 MNHEY and CDR2 SVGEGT. The J segment lost 3 bases and the V segment lost 2 bases, leaving 7 bases of the junction unmatched. The CDR3 protein is CASSYRGDRVDTEAFF. In DNA, the CDR3 is TGTGCCAGCAGTTACAGGGGGGACAGGGTCGACACTGAAGCTTTCTTT.

CDR3 sequence reads: CASSQDQGGSDEQYF. In DNA, the CDR3 is TGTGCCAGCAGCCAAGATCAGGGGGGATCGGACGAGCAGTACTTC. The V call is TRBV4-2, the J call TRBJ2-7; perhaps TRBD1 as D (7 bases). Trimming stripped 0 bases from V and 5 bases from J, with 14 bases between. The CDR3 is 15 residues long. Germline V gene data show CDR1 as LGHNA and CDR2 as YNFKEQ.

Regarding this clonotype: Germline is not matched at one junction end, which may reflect a read error. This sequence joins TRBV7-2 and TRBJ2-2, with TRBD2 as a possible D gene (5 bases). CDR3 size: 12 residues. Germline CDR1 SGHTA, CDR2 FQGNSA. CDR3 residues: CASSLLSGDRCF. DNA for the CDR3: TGTGCCAGCAGCTTATTGTCCGGGGATCGGTGTTTT.

The sample holds many counts of this clonotype. The genes are TRBV7-2 and TRBJ2-5; 8 nucleotides agree with TRBD2. The germline gives CDR1 SGHTA, CDR2 FQGNSA. With 3 bases clipped from V and 5 bases from J, the junction kept 5 bases outside the gene matches. The CDR3 is made up of 14 amino acids. The CDR3, as DNA: TGTGCCAGCAGCTTGAGCGGGAGAGGGGAGACCCAGTACTTC. Amino acids: CASSLSGRGETQYF.

There are a few counts of this clonotype. The V gene is TRBV28, the J gene TRBJ1-1; maybe TRBD1 (5 bases). This CDR3 comprises 12 residues. CDR1 is MDHEN and CDR2 is SYDVKM in the germline V gene. Trimming removed 6 bases at V and 5 bases at J, with 10 bases between. This chain's CDR3 is CASRGGWTEAFF. The CDR3 bases are TGTGCCAGCAGGGGGGGATGGACTGAAGCTTTCTTT.

This clonotype turned up a few times. The V gene is TRBV15, the J gene TRBJ2-1, with D perhaps TRBD1 (6 bases). The germline V and J ends were trimmed by 0 bases and 4 bases, with 13 bases remaining between them. Germline-derived CDR1 and CDR2 are LNHNV and YYDKDF (reference sequence). The CDR3 runs to 16 residues. CDR3 sequence reads: CATSRDRGTLYNEQFF. Written as DNA, the CDR3 is TGTGCCACCAGCAGAGATAGGGGGACACTTTACAATGAGCAGTTCTTC.

This clonotype showed up many times. CDR3 sequence: CASSLGDPTYNEQFF. The CDR3 bases are TGTGCCAGCAGCTTAGGGGACCCAACCTACAATGAGCAGTTCTTC. The chain recombines TRBV7-2 with TRBJ2-1; D may match TRBD1 or TRBD2 (5 bases each). This CDR3 spans 15 amino acids. V was pared by 1 base and J by 2 bases, with 9 bases between. Germline values: CDR1 SGHTA, CDR2 FQGNSA. Supplemented by reference TRBV7-2 and TRBJ2-1, the full variable domain reads GAGVSQSPSNKVTEKGKDVELRCDPISGHTALYWYRQSLGQGLEFLIYFQGNSAPDKSGLPSDRFSAERTGGSVSTLTIQRTQQEDSAVYLCASSLGDPTYNEQFFGPGTRLTVL.